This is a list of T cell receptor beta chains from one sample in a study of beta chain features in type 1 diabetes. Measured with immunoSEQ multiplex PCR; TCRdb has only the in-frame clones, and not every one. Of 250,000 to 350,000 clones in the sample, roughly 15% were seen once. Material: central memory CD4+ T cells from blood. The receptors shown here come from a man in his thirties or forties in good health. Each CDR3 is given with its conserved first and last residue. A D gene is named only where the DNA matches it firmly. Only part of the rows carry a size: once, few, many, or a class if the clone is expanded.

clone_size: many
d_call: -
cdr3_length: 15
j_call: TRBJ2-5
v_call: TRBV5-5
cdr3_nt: TGTGCCAGCAGCTTGCGGGCAGCGGTTCAAGAGACCCAGTACTTC
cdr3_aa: CASSLRAAVQETQYF

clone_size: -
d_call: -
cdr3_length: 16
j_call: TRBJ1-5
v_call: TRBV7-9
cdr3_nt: TGTGCCAGCAGCTTTGTAGCCACTGCCCGCAATCAGCCCCAGCATTTT
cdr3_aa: CASSFVATARNQPQHF

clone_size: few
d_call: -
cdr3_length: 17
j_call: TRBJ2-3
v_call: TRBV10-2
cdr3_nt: TGCGCCAGCAGTGAGTCGGAAGCGACCCGGTGGGGGGATACGCAGTATTTT
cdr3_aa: CASSESEATRWGDTQYF

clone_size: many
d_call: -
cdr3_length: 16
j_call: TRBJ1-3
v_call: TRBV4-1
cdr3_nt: TGCGCCAGCAGCCATGACACAGCCTACTCTGGAAACACCATATATTTT
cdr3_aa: CASSHDTAYSGNTIYF

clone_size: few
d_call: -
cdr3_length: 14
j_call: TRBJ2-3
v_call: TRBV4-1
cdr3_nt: TGTGCCAGCAGCCGAAGGGAGAACACAGATACGCAGTATTTT
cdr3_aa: CASSRRENTDTQYF

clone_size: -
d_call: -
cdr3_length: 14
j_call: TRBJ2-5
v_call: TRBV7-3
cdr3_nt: TGTGCCAGCAGCCATTCGGGACTCCAAGAGACCCAGTACTTC
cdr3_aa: CASSHSGLQETQYF

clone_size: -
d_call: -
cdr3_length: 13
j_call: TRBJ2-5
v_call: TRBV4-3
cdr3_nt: TGCGCCAGCAGCCAAGATCTCCGGGAGACCCAGTACTTC
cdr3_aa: CASSQDLRETQYF

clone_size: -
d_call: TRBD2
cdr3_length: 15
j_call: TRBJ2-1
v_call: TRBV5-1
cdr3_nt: TGCGCCAGCAGCTTGGCGGGTCGCGGCGGGGGTGAGCAGTTCTTC
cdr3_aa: CASSLAGRGGGEQFF

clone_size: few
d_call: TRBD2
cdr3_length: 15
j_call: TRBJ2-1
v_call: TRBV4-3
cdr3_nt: TGCGCCAGCAGCCAACGAGGACTAGCGGGGGGGCCGGATTTCTTC
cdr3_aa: CASSQRGLAGGPDFF

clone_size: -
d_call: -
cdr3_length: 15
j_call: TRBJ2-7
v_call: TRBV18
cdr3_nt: TGTGCCAGCTCACCGCCTACGAGGGATCTCTACGAGCAGTACTTC
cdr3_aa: CASSPPTRDLYEQYF

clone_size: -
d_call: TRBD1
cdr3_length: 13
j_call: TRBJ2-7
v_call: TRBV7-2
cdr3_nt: TGTGCCAGCAGCTTAGCGGAACAGGGGCCGCAGTACTTC
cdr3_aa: CASSLAEQGPQYF

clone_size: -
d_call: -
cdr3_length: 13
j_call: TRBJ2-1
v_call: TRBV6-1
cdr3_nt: TGTGCCAGTCTCGAGGGGAATTGGAATGAGCAGTTCTTC
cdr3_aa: CASLEGNWNEQFF

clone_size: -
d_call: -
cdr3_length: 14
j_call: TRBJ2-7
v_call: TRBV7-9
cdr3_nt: TGTGCCAGCAGCCGTATCGAGGGGCCCTACGAGCAGTACTTC
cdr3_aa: CASSRIEGPYEQYF

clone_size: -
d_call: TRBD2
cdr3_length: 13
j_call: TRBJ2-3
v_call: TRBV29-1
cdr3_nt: TGCAGCGTTGTAGCGGGGGTCACAGATACGCAGTATTTT
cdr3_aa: CSVVAGVTDTQYF

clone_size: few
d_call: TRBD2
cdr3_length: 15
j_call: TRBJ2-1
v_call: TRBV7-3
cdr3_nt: TGTGCCAGCAGCTTAGCCCTAGCGGGAGATGATGAGCAGTTCTTC
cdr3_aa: CASSLALAGDDEQFF

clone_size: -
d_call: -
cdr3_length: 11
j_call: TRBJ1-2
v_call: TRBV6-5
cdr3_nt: TGTGCCAGCATGCGAAACTATGGCTACACCTTC
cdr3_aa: CASMRNYGYTF

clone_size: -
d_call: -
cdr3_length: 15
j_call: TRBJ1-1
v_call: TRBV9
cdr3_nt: TGTGCCAGCAGCGTTCATGGCGCCGGGAACACTGAAGCTTTCTTT
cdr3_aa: CASSVHGAGNTEAFF

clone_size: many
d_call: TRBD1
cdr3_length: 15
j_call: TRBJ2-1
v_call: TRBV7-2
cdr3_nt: TGTGCCAGCAGCCCCAGGGGGCGGGCCAACAATGAGCAGTTCTTC
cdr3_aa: CASSPRGRANNEQFF

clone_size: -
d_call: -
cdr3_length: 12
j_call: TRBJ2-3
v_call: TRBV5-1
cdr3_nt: TGCGCCAGCAGCCGAACAACAGATACGCAGTATTTT
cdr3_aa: CASSRTTDTQYF

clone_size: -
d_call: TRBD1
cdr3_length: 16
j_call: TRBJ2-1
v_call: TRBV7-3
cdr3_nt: TGTGCCAGCAGCTTAGCCAGGGGGCTTACCCACAATGAGCAGTTCTTC
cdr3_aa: CASSLARGLTHNEQFF

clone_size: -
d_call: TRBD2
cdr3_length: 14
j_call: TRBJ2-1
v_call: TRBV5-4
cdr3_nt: TGTGCCAGCAGCCCCTACAGCGGGAACAATGAGCAGTTCTTC
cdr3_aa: CASSPYSGNNEQFF

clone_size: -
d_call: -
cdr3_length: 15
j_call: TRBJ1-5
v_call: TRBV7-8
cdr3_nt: TGTGCCAGCAGCTACCAGGGAGTGAGGAATCAGCCCCAGCATTTT
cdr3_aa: CASSYQGVRNQPQHF

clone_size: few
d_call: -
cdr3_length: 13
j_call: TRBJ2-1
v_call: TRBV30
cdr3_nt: TGTGCCTGGAGCGGGACCACCTACAATGAGCAGTTCTTC
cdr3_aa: CAWSGTTYNEQFF

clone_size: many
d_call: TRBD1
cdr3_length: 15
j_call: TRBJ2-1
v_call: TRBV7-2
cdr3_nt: TGTGCCAGCAGCCGAGACAGGGGGCAAGACAATGAGCAGTTCTTC
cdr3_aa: CASSRDRGQDNEQFF

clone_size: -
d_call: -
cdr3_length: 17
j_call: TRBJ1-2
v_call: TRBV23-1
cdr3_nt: TGCGCCAGCAGTCCCGATTTTGCAGGTTGCCCTAACTATGGCTACACCTTC
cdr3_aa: CASSPDFAGCPNYGYTF

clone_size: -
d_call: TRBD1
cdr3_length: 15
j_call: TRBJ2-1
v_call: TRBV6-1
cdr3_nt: TGTGCCACCGATTACGCGGGACAGGGGAGAAATGAGCAGTTCTTC
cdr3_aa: CATDYAGQGRNEQFF

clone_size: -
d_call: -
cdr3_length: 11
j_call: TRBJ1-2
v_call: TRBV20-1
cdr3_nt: TGCAGTGCAGAGGGGGGCGAAGGCTACACCTTC
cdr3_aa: CSAEGGEGYTF

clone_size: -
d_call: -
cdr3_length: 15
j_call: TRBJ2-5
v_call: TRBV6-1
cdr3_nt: TGTGCCAGCCGCACAGGTAGGGCAAGGGAAGAGACCCAGTACTTC
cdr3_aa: CASRTGRAREETQYF

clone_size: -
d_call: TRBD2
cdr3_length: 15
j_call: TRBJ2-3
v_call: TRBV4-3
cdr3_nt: TGCGCCAGCAGCCACACTAGCGGGACCACAGATACGCAGTATTTT
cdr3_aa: CASSHTSGTTDTQYF

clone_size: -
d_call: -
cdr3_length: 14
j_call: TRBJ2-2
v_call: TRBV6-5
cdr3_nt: TGTGCCAGCAGAACCCGGGGGAACACCGGGGAGCTGTTTTTT
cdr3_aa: CASRTRGNTGELFF

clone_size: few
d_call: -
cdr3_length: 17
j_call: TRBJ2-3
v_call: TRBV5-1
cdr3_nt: TGCGCCAGCAGTTCGGACTGGAGGCCGGGGTTGACAGATACGCAGTATTTT
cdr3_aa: CASSSDWRPGLTDTQYF

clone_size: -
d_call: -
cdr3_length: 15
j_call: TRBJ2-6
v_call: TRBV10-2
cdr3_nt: TGCGCCAGCACGATGGGCCTCTCTGGGGCCAACGTCCTGACTTTC
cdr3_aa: CASTMGLSGANVLTF

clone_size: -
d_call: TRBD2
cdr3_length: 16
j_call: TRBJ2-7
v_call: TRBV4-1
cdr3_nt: TGCGCCAGCAGCCAAGATCTAGCGGGGGATTACTACGAGCAGTACTTC
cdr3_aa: CASSQDLAGDYYEQYF

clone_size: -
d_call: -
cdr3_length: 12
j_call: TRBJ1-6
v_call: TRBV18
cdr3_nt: TGTGCCAGCTCCCCAGACGAGTCCCCCCTCCACTTT
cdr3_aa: CASSPDESPLHF

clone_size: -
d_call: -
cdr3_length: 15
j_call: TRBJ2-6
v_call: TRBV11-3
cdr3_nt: TGTGCCGCCGATGTGCGGGTGTCTGGGGCCAACGTCCTGACTTTC
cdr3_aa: CAADVRVSGANVLTF

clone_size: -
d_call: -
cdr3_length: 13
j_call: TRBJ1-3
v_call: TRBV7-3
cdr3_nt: TGTGCCAGCAGCCCTGGCGTTGGAAACACCATATATTTT
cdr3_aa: CASSPGVGNTIYF

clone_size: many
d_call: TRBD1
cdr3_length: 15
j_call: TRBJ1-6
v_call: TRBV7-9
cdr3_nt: TGTGCCAGCAGGACAGGGACCGGGGAAAATTCACCCCTCCACTTT
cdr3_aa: CASRTGTGENSPLHF

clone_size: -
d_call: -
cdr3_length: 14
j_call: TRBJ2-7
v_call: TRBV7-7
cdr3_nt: TGTGCCAGCAGCTTTGTGTTCCCGTCCTACGAGCAGTACTTC
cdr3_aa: CASSFVFPSYEQYF

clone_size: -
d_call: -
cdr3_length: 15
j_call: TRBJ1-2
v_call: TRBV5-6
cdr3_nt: TGTGCCAGCAGCTTACGAAACACAGGGAACTATGGCTACACCTTC
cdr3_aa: CASSLRNTGNYGYTF

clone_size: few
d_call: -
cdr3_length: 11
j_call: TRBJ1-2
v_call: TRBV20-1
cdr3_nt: TGCAGTGCTAACGAGAACTATGGCTACACCTTC
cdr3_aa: CSANENYGYTF

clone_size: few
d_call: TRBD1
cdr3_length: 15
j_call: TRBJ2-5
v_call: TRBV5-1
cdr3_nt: TGCGCCAGCAGCTTGGGGACAGGGGATAGGGAGACCCAGTACTTC
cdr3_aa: CASSLGTGDRETQYF

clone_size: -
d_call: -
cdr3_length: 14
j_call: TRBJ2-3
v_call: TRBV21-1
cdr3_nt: TGTGCCAGCAGGAAAGCCGGGTTCACAGATACGCAGTATTTT
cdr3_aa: CASRKAGFTDTQYF

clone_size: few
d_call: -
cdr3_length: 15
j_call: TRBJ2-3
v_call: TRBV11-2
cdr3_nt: TGTGCCAGCAGCTTAGGTTCCGGCCCCATTGCTACGCAGTATTTT
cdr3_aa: CASSLGSGPIATQYF

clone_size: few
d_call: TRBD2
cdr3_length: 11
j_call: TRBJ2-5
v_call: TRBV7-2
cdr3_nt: TGTGCCAGCAGCTCTAGCGGGGGGGAGTACTTC
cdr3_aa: CASSSSGGEYF

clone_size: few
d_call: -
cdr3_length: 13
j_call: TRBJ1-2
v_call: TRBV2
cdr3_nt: TGTGCCAGCAGGGTACAGGGTGTGTATGGCTACACCTTC
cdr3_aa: CASRVQGVYGYTF

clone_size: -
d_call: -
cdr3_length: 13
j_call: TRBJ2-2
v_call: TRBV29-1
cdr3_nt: TGCAGCGTTGATTCGGGGTTCACCGGGGAGCTGTTTTTT
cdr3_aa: CSVDSGFTGELFF

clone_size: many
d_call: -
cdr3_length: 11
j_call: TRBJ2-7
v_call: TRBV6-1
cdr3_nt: TGTGCCAGCAGTGATGCCTGGGACGAGTACTTC
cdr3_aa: CASSDAWDEYF

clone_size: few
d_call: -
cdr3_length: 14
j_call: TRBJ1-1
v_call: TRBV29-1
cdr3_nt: TGCAGCGTTGAAGATCGCAGGGACGGCCTAGGCGCTTTCTTT
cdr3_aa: CSVEDRRDGLGAFF

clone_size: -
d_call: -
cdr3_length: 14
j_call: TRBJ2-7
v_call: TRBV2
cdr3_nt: TGTGCCAGCAGTGAATCGGTCGGAGCCTACGAGCAGTACTTC
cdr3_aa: CASSESVGAYEQYF

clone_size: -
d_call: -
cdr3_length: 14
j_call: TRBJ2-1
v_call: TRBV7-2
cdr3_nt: TGTGCCAGCAGCTACCTCGGAGCTAGCCCAGTGCCGTTCTTC
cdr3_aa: CASSYLGASPVPFF

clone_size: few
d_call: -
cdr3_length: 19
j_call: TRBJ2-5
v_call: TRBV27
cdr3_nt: TGTGCCAGCAGTTTATACGGGTTGGGGTTAGGGGGACGCGAAGAGACCCAGTACTTC
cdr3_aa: CASSLYGLGLGGREETQYF

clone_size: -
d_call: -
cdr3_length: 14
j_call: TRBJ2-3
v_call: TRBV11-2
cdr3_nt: TGTGCCAGCAGTCGCGGGGCCTCCACAGATACGCAGTATTTT
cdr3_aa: CASSRGASTDTQYF

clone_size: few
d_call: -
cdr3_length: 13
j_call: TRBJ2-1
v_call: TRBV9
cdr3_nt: TGTGCCAGCAGCGTAGCAAGGGGCAATGAGCAGTTCTTC
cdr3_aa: CASSVARGNEQFF

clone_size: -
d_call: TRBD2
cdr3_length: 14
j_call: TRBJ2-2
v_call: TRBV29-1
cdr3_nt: TGCAGCGTTGCTAGCGGGGGGGCCCCCGGGGAGCTGTTTTTT
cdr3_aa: CSVASGGAPGELFF

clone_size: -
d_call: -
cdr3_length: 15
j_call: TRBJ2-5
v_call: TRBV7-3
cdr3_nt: TGTGCCAGCAGCTCCCCGACAGGTTTTCAAGAGACCCAGTACTTC
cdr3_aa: CASSSPTGFQETQYF

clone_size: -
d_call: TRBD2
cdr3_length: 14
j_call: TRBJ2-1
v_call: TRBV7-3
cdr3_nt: TGTGCCAGCAGCCCTACTAGCGTAGGCAATGAGCAGTTCTTC
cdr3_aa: CASSPTSVGNEQFF

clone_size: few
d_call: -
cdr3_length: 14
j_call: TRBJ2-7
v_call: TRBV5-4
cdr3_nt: TGTGCCAGCAGCTTGCAGGGCCCAACCTACGAGCAGTACTTC
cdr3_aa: CASSLQGPTYEQYF

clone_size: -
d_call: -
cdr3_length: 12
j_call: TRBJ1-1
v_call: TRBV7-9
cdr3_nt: TGTGCCAGCAGCTTAGGTGTTAGGGGAGCTTTCTTT
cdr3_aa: CASSLGVRGAFF

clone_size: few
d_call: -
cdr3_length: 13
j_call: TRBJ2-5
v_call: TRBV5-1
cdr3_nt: TGCGCCAGCAGTAAGGGGCTACAAGAGACCCAGTACTTC
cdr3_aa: CASSKGLQETQYF